These 24 T cell receptor beta chains came from one sample sequenced in a study of spatial heterogeneity in lung cancer. TCRdb used MiXCR to reprocess the 5' RACE reads, holding one entry per CDR3 protein. Found here are approximately 52,000 distinct CDR3 sequences, under 6% of them singletons; the top ten hold 11%. As to time point: sample taken at primary tumor resection. The study sequenced unsorted whole RNA from tumor, nontumor lung or frozen PBMC. The sample here was PBMCs, taken at surgery. These receptors all come from a male donor with early-stage non-small cell lung cancer.

This clonotype was counted a few times. The chain links TRBV20-1 to TRBJ2-2, with 7 nucleotides matching TRBD2. The CDR3 is 16 residues long. Per germline, CDR1 DFQATT and CDR2 SNEGSKA (reference sequence). J was trimmed by 0 bases and V by 5 bases; bases with no gene match: 9. The chain's CDR3 is CSAGTGTTANTGELFF. DNA for the CDR3: TGCAGTGCTGGGACTGGGACTACCGCGAACACCGGGGAGCTGTTTTTT.

This clonotype was observed at least ten times. CDR3 amino acids: CASSRTAFSNQPQHF. CDR3 DNA sequence: TGTGCCAGCAGCCGGACAGCGTTTAGCAATCAGCCCCAGCATTTT. The rearrangement uses TRBV7-2 and TRBJ1-5; tentatively, D is TRBD1 (6 bases). The CDR3 totals 15 residues. V shed 5 bases and J shed 0 bases, with 11 bases lying between them. Germline V gene data show CDR1 as SGHTA and CDR2 as FQGNSA.

This clonotype occurred many times. The CDR3 DNA follows: TGTGCCAGCAGCCCGACAGGGGGCTATGCAACTAATGAAAAACTGTTTTTT. Translating gives CASSPTGGYATNEKLFF. The J gene is TRBJ1-4, the V gene TRBV7-9, with TRBD1 matching 10 bases. Germline V lookup: CDR1 SEHNR, CDR2 FQNEAQ (reference sequence). V lost 5 bases to trimming and J lost 0 bases; unmatched junction nucleotides: 6. This CDR3 has 17 amino acids.

At least ten counts were recorded for this clonotype. J is TRBJ2-7 and V is TRBV20-1; possibly TRBD2 for D (6 bases). The germline CDR1 and CDR2 sequences are DFQATT and SNEGSKA (reference sequence). Trimming took 3 bases from V and 5 from J, leaving 17 bases between them. This CDR3 comprises 14 residues. This CDR3 reads CSARDPASVHEQYF. DNA for the CDR3: TGCAGTGCTAGGGACCCCGCTAGCGTCCACGAGCAGTACTTC.

Many counts were recorded for this clonotype. The V and J genes are TRBV2 and TRBJ2-7; D gene uncertain. From germline, CDR1 is SNHLY and CDR2 FYNNEI. This CDR3 has 13 residues. Trimming pared 3 bases from V and 6 bases from J, leaving 12 bases between. CDR3 region: CASSEERPSEQYF. The DNA for the CDR3 is TGTGCCAGCAGTGAGGAACGGCCCTCCGAGCAGTACTTC.

This clonotype has a count of ten or more. The gene calls are TRBV28 and TRBJ2-5; D unclear. Germline V gene lookup returns CDR1 MDHEN and CDR2 SYDVKM. The V gene lost 5 bases and the J gene lost 4 bases, with 14 bases spanning the gap. The CDR3 is 14 residues long. This CDR3 reads CASSPAGSSETQYF. DNA for the CDR3: TGTGCCAGCAGTCCAGCCGGGTCTTCAGAGACCCAGTACTTC.

This clonotype was detected only a few times. The gene calls are TRBV3-1 and TRBJ2-7; the D gene is possibly TRBD2 (6 bases). This CDR3 has 15 amino acids. Trimming left V 1 base short and J 0 bases short, with 10 bases between. Germline CDR1 is LGHDT and CDR2 is YNNKEL (reference sequence). DNA of the CDR3: TGTGCCAGCAGCCAAGCCGGGACTGACTCCTACGAGCAGTACTTC. It yields the protein CASSQAGTDSYEQYF.

Many counts were recorded for this clonotype. The chain's CDR3 is CSARDQRGQGYFQPQHF. The CDR3 DNA reads TGCAGTGCTAGAGATCAAAGGGGACAGGGGTATTTCCAGCCCCAGCATTTT. The chain is built from TRBV20-1 and TRBJ1-5; 10 nucleotides agree with TRBD1. Germline V CDR1 and CDR2: DFQATT, SNEGSKA (reference sequence). The CDR3 has 17 residues. V was clipped by 0 bases and J by 7 bases; unmatched bases: 12.

Ten or more counts support this clonotype. CDR3 sequence (DNA): TGTGCCATCAGGGTGGGTAGCGGGAATCGGCAGTTCTTC. This encodes CAIRVGSGNRQFF. The rearrangement joins TRBV10-3 to TRBJ2-1; 8 bases map to TRBD2. V lost 6 bases and J lost 12; bases outside the gene matches: 10. This CDR3 is built from 13 residues. The germline V gene has CDR1 ENHRY and CDR2 SYGVKD.

This clonotype occurred many times. Germline is not matched at one junction end, which may reflect a read error. The J gene is TRBJ2-1, the V gene TRBV12-3 or TRBV12-4; D perhaps matches TRBD2 (6 bases). There are 14 residues in the CDR3. The CDR3 coding sequence is TGTGCCAGCAGATTAGCGGTCGTTTACAATGAGCAGTTCTTC. Protein sequence: CASRLAVVYNEQFF.

This clonotype was observed many times. The rearrangement joins TRBV2 to TRBJ2-2, with D maybe TRBD1 (5 bases). Germline lookup yields CDR1 SNHLY and CDR2 FYNNEI. The CDR3 is made up of 15 amino acids. Trimming stripped 5 bases from V and 3 bases from J, with 13 bases between. The CDR3 DNA reads as TGTGCCAGCAGTTGGACACGGTTAGACACCGGGGAGCTGTTTTTT. As protein: CASSWTRLDTGELFF.

This clonotype was found a few times. This chain uses TRBV11-3 with TRBJ1-1, with 8 bases that match TRBD1. CDR3 length: 12 residues. CDR1 and CDR2 (germline): SGHNT, YENEEA. Trimming removed 8 bases from V and 4 bases from J; junction bases left unmatched: 3. CDR3 sequence reads: CASRQGSTEAFF. In nucleotides, the CDR3 is TGTGCCAGCCGACAGGGGAGCACTGAAGCTTTCTTT.

The table lists this clonotype with a count of one. The genes are TRBV30 and TRBJ2-7, with D maybe TRBD1 (6 bases). CDR3 size: 12 residues. The germline V gene encodes CDR1 GTSNPN and CDR2 SVGIG (reference sequence). V shed 4 bases and J shed 2 bases, with 9 bases lying between them. Written as DNA, the CDR3 is TGTGCCTGGAAGAGGGGGACCTACGAGCAGTACTTC. This sequence encodes CAWKRGTYEQYF.

There are many counts of this clonotype. This sequence joins TRBV9 and TRBJ2-2; the D gene is possibly TRBD2 (5 bases). The germline V gene has CDR1 SGDLS and CDR2 YYNGEE. The length of the CDR3 is 15 residues. V lost 1 base, J lost 1 base, and 8 bases lay in between. CDR3 nucleotide sequence: TGTGCCAGCAGCGTATCAAGCGGGAACACCGGGGAGCTGTTTTTT. Protein product: CASSVSSGNTGELFF.

This clonotype appeared a few times. The rearrangement uses TRBV5-1 and TRBJ2-3, with TRBD2 identical over 7 bases. CDR1 SGHRS and CDR2 YFSETQ come from the germline V gene. The J segment lost 4 bases and the V segment lost 0 bases, leaving 5 bases of the junction unmatched. This CDR3 spans 15 amino acids. The CDR3 nucleotides read TGCGCCAGCAGCTTGGAGGGAGGGGCGGCAGATACGCAGTATTTT. Translated: CASSLEGGAADTQYF.

This clonotype was recorded at least ten times. V is TRBV29-1 and J is TRBJ1-2; possible D gene TRBD1, 5 bases. V was clipped by 0 bases and J by 8 bases, with 19 bases between them. Germline CDR1 SQVTM, CDR2 ANQGSEA. This CDR3 comprises 15 residues. The CDR3 DNA follows: TGCAGCGTTGAAGATCTTAGGGGCATCCGTATGGGCTACACCTTC. This gives the protein CSVEDLRGIRMGYTF.

In DNA form, the CDR3 reads TGTGCCAGCAGCCAGGCCCCGGGAGCGGGAGTGATCGGGGAGCTGTTTTTT. This codes for CASSQAPGAGVIGELFF. V usage is TRBV4-2 and J usage is TRBJ2-2; 8 positions agree with TRBD2. The CDR3 extends over 17 amino acids. In germline, CDR1 is LGHNA, CDR2 YNFKEQ. After removal of 3 bases from V and 7 bases from J, the junction contained 13 bases not matched to a gene.

Many counts were recorded for this clonotype. The chain couples TRBV5-1 to TRBJ2-1, with 14 nucleotides matching TRBD2. CDR1 is SGHRS and CDR2 is YFSETQ in the germline V gene. The CDR3 totals 15 residues. Trimming cost V 3 bases and J 6 bases; bases outside gene matches: 2. DNA of the CDR3: TGCGCCAGCAGCTCCGGGACTAGCGGGAGCAATGAGCAGTTCTTC. Amino acid sequence: CASSSGTSGSNEQFF.

This clonotype was seen many times. The gene calls are TRBV7-2 and TRBJ2-5; D is possibly TRBD1 (6 bases). Germline assignment: CDR1 SGHTA and CDR2 FQGNSA. V dropped 5 bases and J dropped 0 bases, with 10 bases sitting between them. The CDR3 is 14 amino acids. The CDR3 reads CASSPWTDQETQYF. The CDR3 bases are TGTGCCAGCAGCCCCTGGACAGACCAAGAGACCCAGTACTTC. Looking up the rest from reference TRBV7-2 and TRBJ2-5 gives the full variable domain: GAGVSQSPSNKVTEKGKDVELRCDPISGHTALYWYRQSLGQGLEFLIYFQGNSAPDKSGLPSDRFSAERTGGSVSTLTIQRTQQEDSAVYLCASSPWTDQETQYFGPGTRLLVL.

This clonotype was detected ten times or more. V and J are TRBV5-1 and TRBJ2-3; D is undetermined. The V end lost 4 bases, the J end lost 0 bases, and 12 bases lay between the germline ends. The CDR3 spans 15 residues. Germline V gene lookup returns CDR1 SGHRS and CDR2 YFSETQ. CDR3 DNA: TGCGCCAGCAGCGTGACGACACAAAGCACAGATACGCAGTATTTT. Translating gives CASSVTTQSTDTQYF.

This clonotype was seen at least ten times. CDR3 nucleotide sequence: TGCAGTGCCTCAACCGGGACTAGTTCAGCAGATACGCAGTATTTT. Translating gives CSASTGTSSADTQYF. The chain employs TRBV20-1 and TRBJ2-3; 8 bases fit TRBD2. Germline-derived CDR1 and CDR2 are DFQATT and SNEGSKA (reference sequence). V shed 6 bases, J shed 4 bases, and the junction held 12 bases outside the gene matches. The CDR3 sequence is 15 residues long.

This clonotype was recorded at least ten times. The chain has TRBV7-3 and TRBJ1-5; unclear D gene. Germline V lookup: CDR1 SGHTA, CDR2 FQGTGA. Trimming stripped 5 bases from V and 5 bases from J, with 13 bases between. The CDR3 runs to 14 residues. CDR3 region: CASSRGQGYQPQHF. CDR3 bases: TGTGCCAGCAGCCGGGGTCAAGGTTATCAGCCCCAGCATTTT.

This CDR3 reads CSGGDFPSTDTQYF. The DNA for the CDR3 is TGCAGTGGGGGGGACTTCCCCTCCACAGATACGCAGTATTTT. The rearrangement uses TRBV20-1 and TRBJ2-3; possible D gene TRBD2, 6 bases. Germline CDR1 is DFQATT and CDR2 is SNEGSKA (reference sequence). Between the trimmed V and J ends, which lost 7 bases and 2 bases, there was a span of 16 bases. This CDR3 comprises 14 residues.

This clonotype was seen repeatedly, ten times or more. Written as DNA, the CDR3 is TGTGCCAGCTTGACCGGGACTAGCGGGAGAGTCATTCCTTACAATGAGCAGTTCTTC. Residues: CASLTGTSGRVIPYNEQFF. The chain employs TRBV28 and TRBJ2-1; 14 nucleotides match TRBD2. Germline CDR1 MDHEN, CDR2 SYDVKM. Trimming at V came to 8 bases and at J to 4 bases, leaving 16 bases not matched to a gene. CDR3 length: 19 amino acids.